Listed below are T cell receptor beta chains from one sample, sequenced in a study of T-cell reconstitution after alpha-beta-depleted transplantation in children. TCRdb recomputed calls from the PCR reads with MiXCR, one row per CDR3 protein. The repertoire holds about 980,000 distinct CDR3 sequences, with about 26% as singletons. This sample comprised PBMCs, mostly from graft donor cells, obtained 360 days after TCRalphabeta/CD19-depleted stem cell transplant. The receptor source for this set is a boy in the first two years of life who had a stem cell transplant for SCID, so the T cells may come from the graft donor. The CDR3 runs from the conserved cysteine through the conserved F or W. A D gene is named only where the DNA matches it firmly. Size is stated for part of the rows, as once, few or many counts, or as a class when the clone is expanded.

- TRBJ2-3 TRBV5-1 TRBD1 CASSRTGPLSDTQYF TGCGCCAGCAGCAGGACAGGTCCCCTCTCAGATACGCAGTATTTT
few TRBJ1-5 TRBV6-2/TRBV6-3 - CASSPRGVSNQPQHF TGTGCCAGCAGCCCCAGGGGCGTAAGCAATCAGCCCCAGCATTTT
- TRBJ2-2 TRBV7-7 - CASSLVHSTNTGELFF TGTGCCAGCAGCTTAGTACACAGCACGAACACCGGGGAGCTGTTTTTT
- TRBJ2-2 TRBV7-6 TRBD1 CASSFDRARELFF TGTGCCAGCAGCTTCGACAGGGCCAGGGAGCTGTTTTTT
many TRBJ1-4 TRBV4-1 TRBD1 CASSLAGTGATNEKLFF TGCGCCAGCAGCCTCGCCGGGACAGGGGCAACTAATGAAAAACTGTTTTTT
- TRBJ2-1 TRBV15 - CATSRDLTNEQFF TGTGCCACCAGCAGAGATCTGACCAATGAGCAGTTCTTC
- TRBJ2-1 TRBV24-1 - CATSDSLGPGNPYNEQFF TGTGCCACCAGTGATTCCCTGGGGCCAGGGAACCCCTACAATGAGCAGTTCTTC
few TRBJ2-1 TRBV12-5 - CASATSYNEQFF TGTGCTAGTGCCACCTCCTACAATGAGCAGTTCTTC
- TRBJ2-3 TRBV6-1 - CASTGGRSTDTQYF TGTGCCAGCACTGGAGGGCGGAGCACAGATACGCAGTATTTT
- TRBJ2-7 TRBV6-5 - CASSNTYEQYF TGTGCCAGCAGCAACACCTACGAGCAGTACTTC
- TRBJ2-3 TRBV19 - CATMGYTDTQYF TGTGCCACGATGGGGTACACAGATACGCAGTATTTT
few TRBJ2-1 TRBV11-2 - CASSDTQGPNYNEQFF TGTGCCAGCAGCGATACGCAGGGACCCAACTACAATGAGCAGTTCTTC
- TRBJ2-5 TRBV5-1 - CASSLNPWGMYQETQYF TGCGCCAGCAGCTTAAACCCATGGGGGATGTACCAAGAGACCCAGTACTTC
- TRBJ2-1 TRBV5-1 - CASSLAMGEQFF TGCGCCAGCAGCTTGGCCATGGGCGAGCAGTTCTTC
- TRBJ1-4 TRBV7-6 TRBD1 CASRKGGLTKDEKLFF TGTGCCAGCAGGAAAGGGGGCCTAACCAAGGATGAAAAACTGTTTTTT
- TRBJ2-3 TRBV19 - CASSPGLGTAASTDTQYF TGTGCCAGTAGTCCGGGCCTCGGGACCGCAGCGTCCACAGATACGCAGTATTTT
- TRBJ2-1 TRBV20-1 TRBD2 CSASDWERGYNEQFF TGCAGTGCTAGCGACTGGGAGCGGGGATACAATGAGCAGTTCTTC
- TRBJ2-6 TRBV28 - CASSFRSYSGANVLTF TGTGCCAGCAGTTTCCGATCGTACTCTGGGGCCAACGTCCTGACTTTC
- TRBJ2-4 TRBV12-3/TRBV12-4 TRBD1 CASSIGTGRNIQYF TGTGCCAGCAGTATAGGGACAGGGCGGAACATTCAGTACTTC
- TRBJ1-2 TRBV6-1 - CASSRRGPKDYYGYTF TGTGCCAGCAGTCGCAGGGGCCCAAAGGATTATTATGGCTACACCTTC
few TRBJ2-1 TRBV9 TRBD2 CASSVVSPRTSGGINEQFF TGTGCCAGCAGCGTAGTAAGCCCCCGGACTAGCGGGGGAATAAATGAGCAGTTCTTC
- TRBJ2-7 TRBV20-1 TRBD1 CSARLGQGAIYEQYF TGCAGTGCTAGATTGGGGCAGGGGGCGATCTACGAGCAGTACTTC
- TRBJ1-6 TRBV4-3 - CASSQGRYTTLHF TGCGCCAGCAGCCAAGGGAGGTATACGACCCTCCACTTT
- TRBJ1-1 TRBV10-3 - CAIRGSTEAFF TGTGCCATCAGGGGATCCACTGAAGCTTTCTTT
- TRBJ1-4 TRBV12-3/TRBV12-4 - CASSLRDPVANEKLFF TGTGCCAGCAGTTTACGGGATCCGGTAGCTAATGAAAAACTGTTTTTT
few TRBJ2-1 TRBV20-1 - CSARVPGPVYNEQFF TGCAGTGCTAGAGTACCAGGACCGGTCTACAATGAGCAGTTCTTC
- TRBJ2-1 TRBV12-3/TRBV12-4 TRBD2 CASSPRLLAGGGNEQFF TGTGCCAGCAGTCCCCGCTTATTAGCGGGGGGTGGTAATGAGCAGTTCTTC
- TRBJ2-1 TRBV28 - CASSLASESYNEQFF TGTGCCAGCAGTTTAGCTTCCGAATCCTACAATGAGCAGTTCTTC
- TRBJ2-1 TRBV7-8 - CASSLVFLGRVVDEQFF TGTGCCAGCAGCTTAGTTTTTTTAGGCAGGGTAGTCGATGAGCAGTTCTTC
few TRBJ1-4 TRBV6-1 TRBD1 CASRRQGNEKLFF TGTGCCAGCAGGCGACAGGGGAATGAAAAACTGTTTTTT
- TRBJ2-7 TRBV30 - CAWIPRVPHEQYF TGTGCCTGGATTCCGCGTGTTCCCCACGAGCAGTACTTC
- TRBJ2-4 TRBV5-1 - CASSLDSTSSGELAKNIQYF TGCGCCAGCAGCTTGGATTCTACCAGTTCAGGGGAGTTGGCCAAAAACATTCAGTACTTC
few TRBJ2-5 TRBV24-1 - CATSQKTGIQETQYF TGTGCCACCAGCCAAAAAACAGGGATCCAGGAGACCCAGTACTTC
few TRBJ2-1 TRBV4-3 - CASSQGLPLVHNEQFF TGCGCCAGCAGCCAAGGTCTCCCGTTGGTACACAATGAGCAGTTCTTC
- TRBJ1-2 TRBV6-5 - CASSYSGTGETF TGTGCCAGCAGTTACTCGGGCACGGGAGAGACCTTC
- TRBJ2-7 TRBV28 TRBD2 CASSLVSSGAYEQYF TGTGCCAGCAGTTTAGTCAGTAGCGGGGCTTACGAGCAGTACTTC
few TRBJ2-1 TRBV27 - CASSLWPRNEQFF TGTGCCAGCAGTTTATGGCCCCGGAATGAGCAGTTCTTC
few TRBJ2-1 TRBV11-2 TRBD2 CASSLVTTSGGRGEQFF TGTGCCAGCAGCTTAGTGACCACTAGCGGGGGTAGGGGTGAGCAGTTCTTC
few TRBJ2-5 TRBV5-1 - CASSFGFPRWETQYF TGCGCCAGCAGCTTCGGGTTCCCTAGATGGGAGACCCAGTACTTC
- TRBJ2-5 TRBV20-1 - CSASGGWETQYF TGCAGTGCTAGTGGTGGGTGGGAGACCCAGTACTTC
- TRBJ2-7 TRBV12-3/TRBV12-4 TRBD1 CASSRRQGAISYEQYF TGTGCCAGCAGTCGACGACAGGGGGCGATATCCTACGAGCAGTACTTC
- TRBJ1-4 TRBV7-2 - CASSFGGGKLFF TGTGCCAGCAGCTTTGGCGGGGGAAAACTGTTTTTT
- TRBJ2-3 TRBV29-1 - CSERTSTDTQYF TGCAGCGAAAGGACTAGCACAGATACGCAGTATTTT
- TRBJ2-7 TRBV5-1 - CASSLAGQGVPYEQYF TGCGCCAGCAGCTTGGCCGGCCAGGGTGTACCCTACGAGCAGTACTTC
- TRBJ2-6 TRBV4-3 - CASSQATGPSGANVLTF TGCGCCAGCAGCCAAGCAACAGGGCCCTCTGGGGCCAACGTCCTGACTTTC
- TRBJ2-1 TRBV5-1 TRBD2 CASSSTSGGNNEQFF TGCGCCAGCAGCTCTACTAGCGGGGGAAACAATGAGCAGTTCTTC
few TRBJ2-3 TRBV15 TRBD2 CATSASLAGGHTDTQYF TGTGCCACCAGCGCGTCACTAGCGGGGGGTCACACAGATACGCAGTATTTT